This T cell receptor (beta chain) was obtained from a study of response to subunit inactivated influenza vaccine (dated by TCRdb to the late 2010s). Concerning the study at large: The study used deep quantitative T cell receptor repertoire profiling to track responses to a trivalent subunit inactivated influenza vaccine. Overall study outcomes, separate from this receptor: It was suggested by the authors that each seasonal influenza vaccination may recruit only a limited number of new T cells.

The CDR3 sequence holds 15 residues, the cysteine and phenylalanine included. Solely the CDR3 DNA is kept, with 45 bases framed from the first base. In the germline V gene, CDR1 corresponds to SGHTA and CDR2 to FQGNSA. Trimming removed 5 bases from V and 5 bases from J; the gene matches leave 9 bases unexplained. This clonotype was seen only once. The antigen it binds to is not known. Per-base quality was not reported, and no clone a single base away is much larger than it. A single read is weak support. Preparation of the library involved RT-PCR. Sequencing was carried out with an Illumina HiSeq 2500. TCRdb applied fastp at Q25 and MiXCR to the public reads, then kept only in-frame beta chains. Rows with a matching CDR3 protein are joined into one entry that keeps the most common DNA and genes. The sample table lists approximately 730,000 distinct CDR3 sequences, around 13% of them with a count of one. The top ten constitute less than 7% of the sample.

Material: PBMCs from blood, obtained 14 to 15 days before vaccination. The chain links TRBV7-2 with TRBJ2-5; 9 junctional bases match TRBD1. The clonotype was recovered from a man in his forties or fifties who received an inactivated influenza vaccine. Donor details come from another sample of the same person, matched by shared clones. This receptor carries the CDR3 CASSPQTGGRETQYF. In nucleotides, the sequence is TGTGCCAGCAGCCCCCAGACAGGGGGTAGGGAGACCCAGTACTTC.